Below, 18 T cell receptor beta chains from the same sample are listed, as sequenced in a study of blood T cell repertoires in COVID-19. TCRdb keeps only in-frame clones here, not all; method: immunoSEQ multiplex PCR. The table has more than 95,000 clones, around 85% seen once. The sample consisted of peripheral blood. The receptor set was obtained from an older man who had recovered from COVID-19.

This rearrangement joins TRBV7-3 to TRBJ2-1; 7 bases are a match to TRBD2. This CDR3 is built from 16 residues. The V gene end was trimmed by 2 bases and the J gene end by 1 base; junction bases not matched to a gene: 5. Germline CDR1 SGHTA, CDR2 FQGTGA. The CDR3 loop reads CASSLGAGASYNEQFF. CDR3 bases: TGTGCCAGCAGCTTAGGGGCGGGAGCGTCCTACAATGAGCAGTTCTTC.

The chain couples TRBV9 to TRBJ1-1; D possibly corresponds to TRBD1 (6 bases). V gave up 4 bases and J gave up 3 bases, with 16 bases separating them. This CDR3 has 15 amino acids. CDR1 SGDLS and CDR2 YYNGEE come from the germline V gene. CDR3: CASSPSAAGDTEAFF. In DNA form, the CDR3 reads TGTGCCAGCAGCCCCTCGGCGGCAGGGGACACTGAAGCTTTCTTT. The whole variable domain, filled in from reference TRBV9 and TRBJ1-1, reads DSGVTQTPKHLITATGQRVTLRCSPRSGDLSVYWYQQSLDQGLQFLIQYYNGEERAKGNILERFSAQQFPDLHSELNLSSLELGDSALYFCASSPSAAGDTEAFFGQGTRLTVV.

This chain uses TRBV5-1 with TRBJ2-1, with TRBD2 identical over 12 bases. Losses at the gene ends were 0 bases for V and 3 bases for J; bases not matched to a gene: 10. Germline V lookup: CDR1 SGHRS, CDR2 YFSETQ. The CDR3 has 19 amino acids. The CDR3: CASSLGLAGDGRFYNEQFF. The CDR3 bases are TGCGCCAGCAGCTTGGGACTAGCGGGAGATGGTAGGTTCTACAATGAGCAGTTCTTC.

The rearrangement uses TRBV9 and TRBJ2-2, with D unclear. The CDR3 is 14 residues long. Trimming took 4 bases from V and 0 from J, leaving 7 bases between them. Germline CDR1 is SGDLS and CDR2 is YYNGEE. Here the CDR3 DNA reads TGTGCCAGCAGCCCCAGAACGAACACCGGGGAGCTGTTTTTT. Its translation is CASSPRTNTGELFF.

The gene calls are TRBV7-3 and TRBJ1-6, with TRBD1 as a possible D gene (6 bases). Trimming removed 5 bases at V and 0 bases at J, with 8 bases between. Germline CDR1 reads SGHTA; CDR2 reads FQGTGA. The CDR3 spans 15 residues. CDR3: CASSPDSSYNSPLHF. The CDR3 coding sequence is TGTGCCAGCAGCCCGGACAGCTCCTATAATTCACCCCTCCACTTT.

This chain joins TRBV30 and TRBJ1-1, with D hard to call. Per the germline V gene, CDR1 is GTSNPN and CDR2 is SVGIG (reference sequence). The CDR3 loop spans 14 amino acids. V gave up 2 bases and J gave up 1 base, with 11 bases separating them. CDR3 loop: CAWSTGNSNTEAFF. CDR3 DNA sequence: TGTGCCTGGAGTACCGGGAATTCGAACACTGAAGCTTTCTTT.

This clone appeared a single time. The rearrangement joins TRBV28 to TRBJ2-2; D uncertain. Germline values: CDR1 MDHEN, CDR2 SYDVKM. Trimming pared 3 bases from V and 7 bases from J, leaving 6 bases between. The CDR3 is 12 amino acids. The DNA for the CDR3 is TGTGCCAGCAGTTTGTTATTCGGGGAGCTGTTTTTT. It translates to CASSLLFGELFF. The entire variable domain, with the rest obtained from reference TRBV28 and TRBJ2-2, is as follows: DVKVTQSSRYLVKRTGEKVFLECVQDMDHENMFWYRQDPGLGLRLIYFSYDVKMKEKGDIPEGYSVSREKKERFSLILESASTNQTSMYLCASSLLFGELFFGEGSRLTVL.

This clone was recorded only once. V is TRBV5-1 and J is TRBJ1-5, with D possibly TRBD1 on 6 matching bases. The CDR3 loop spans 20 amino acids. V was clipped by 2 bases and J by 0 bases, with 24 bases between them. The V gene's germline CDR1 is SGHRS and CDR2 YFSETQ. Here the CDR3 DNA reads TGCGCCAGCAGCTTAGGGCAGGGGACGGCTTTAGTCTATAGCAATCAGCCCCAGCATTTT. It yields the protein CASSLGQGTALVYSNQPQHF.

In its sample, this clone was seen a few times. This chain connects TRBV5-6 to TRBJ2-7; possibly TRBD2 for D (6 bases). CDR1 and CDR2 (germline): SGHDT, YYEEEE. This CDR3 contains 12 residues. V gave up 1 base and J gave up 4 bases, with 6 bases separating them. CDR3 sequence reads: CASSLRGYEQYF. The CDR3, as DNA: TGTGCCAGCAGCTTGCGGGGGTACGAGCAGTACTTC.

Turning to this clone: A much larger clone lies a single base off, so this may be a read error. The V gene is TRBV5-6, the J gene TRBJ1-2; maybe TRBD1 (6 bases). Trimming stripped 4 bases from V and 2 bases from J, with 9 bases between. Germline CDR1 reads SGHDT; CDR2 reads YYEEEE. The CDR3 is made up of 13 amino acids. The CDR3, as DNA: TGTGCCAGCAGCCCGGACAGAAACTATGGCTACACCTTC. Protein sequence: CASSPDRNYGYTF.

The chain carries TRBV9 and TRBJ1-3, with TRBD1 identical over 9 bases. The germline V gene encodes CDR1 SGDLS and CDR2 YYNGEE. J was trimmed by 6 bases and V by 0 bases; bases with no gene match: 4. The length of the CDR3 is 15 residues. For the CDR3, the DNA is TGTGCCAGCAGCGTAGAGGGACAGGGAGCAAACACCATATATTTT. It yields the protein CASSVEGQGANTIYF.

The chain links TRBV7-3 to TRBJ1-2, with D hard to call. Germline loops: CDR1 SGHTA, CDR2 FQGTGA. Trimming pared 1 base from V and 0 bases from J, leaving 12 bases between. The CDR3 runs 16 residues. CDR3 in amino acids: CASSLRAGEPNYGYTF. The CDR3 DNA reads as TGTGCCAGCAGCTTAAGGGCCGGGGAACCTAACTATGGCTACACCTTC.

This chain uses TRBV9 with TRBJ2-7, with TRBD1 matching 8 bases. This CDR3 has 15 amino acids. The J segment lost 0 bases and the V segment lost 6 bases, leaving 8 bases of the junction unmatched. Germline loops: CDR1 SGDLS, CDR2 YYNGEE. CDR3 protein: CASNQQGAASYEQYF. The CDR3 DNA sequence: TGTGCCAGCAACCAGCAGGGGGCTGCCTCCTACGAGCAGTACTTC.

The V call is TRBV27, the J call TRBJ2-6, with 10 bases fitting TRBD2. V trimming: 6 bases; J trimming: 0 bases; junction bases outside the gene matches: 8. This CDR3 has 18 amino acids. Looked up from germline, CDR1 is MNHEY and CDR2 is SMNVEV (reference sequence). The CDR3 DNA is TGTGCCAGCAGCAGAGGACTAGCGGACCTCTCTGGGGCCAACGTCCTGACTTTC. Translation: CASSRGLADLSGANVLTF.

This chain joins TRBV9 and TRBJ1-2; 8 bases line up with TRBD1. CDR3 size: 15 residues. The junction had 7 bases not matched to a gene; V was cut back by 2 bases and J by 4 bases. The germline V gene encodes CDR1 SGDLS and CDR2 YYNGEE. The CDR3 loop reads CASSVAGQALYGYTF. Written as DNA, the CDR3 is TGTGCCAGCAGCGTGGCGGGACAGGCGCTCTATGGCTACACCTTC.

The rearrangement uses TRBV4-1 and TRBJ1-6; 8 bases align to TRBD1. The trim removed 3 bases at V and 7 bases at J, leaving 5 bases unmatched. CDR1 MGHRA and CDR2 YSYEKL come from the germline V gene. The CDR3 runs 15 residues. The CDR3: CASSQTTGVNSPLHF. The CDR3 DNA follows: TGCGCCAGCAGCCAGACGACAGGGGTGAATTCACCCCTCCACTTT.

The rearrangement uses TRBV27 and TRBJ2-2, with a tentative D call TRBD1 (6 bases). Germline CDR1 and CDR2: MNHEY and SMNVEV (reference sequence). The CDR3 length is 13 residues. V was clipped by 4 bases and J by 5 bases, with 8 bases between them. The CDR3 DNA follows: TGTGCCAGCAGTTGGGGGCCGACCGGGGAGCTGTTTTTT. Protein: CASSWGPTGELFF.

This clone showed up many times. DNA of the CDR3: TGTGCCAGCAGCTTAATGGGGGGTCCGGCGGAAGCTTTCTTT. Amino acids: CASSLMGGPAEAFF. V usage is TRBV7-3 and J usage is TRBJ1-1; possibly TRBD1 for D (5 bases). Germline CDR1 SGHTA, CDR2 FQGTGA. The CDR3 consists of 14 residues. Trimming pared 1 base from V and 8 bases from J, leaving 14 bases between. The entire variable domain, with the rest obtained from reference TRBV7-3 and TRBJ1-1, is as follows: GAGVSQTPSNKVTEKGKYVELRCDPISGHTALYWYRQSLGQGPEFLIYFQGTGAADDSGLPNDRFFAVRPEGSVSTLKIQRTERGDSAVYLCASSLMGGPAEAFFGQGTRLTVV.